This passage covers 18 T cell receptor beta chains from one sample sequenced in a study of shared clonotypes between healthy human individuals. The table came from immunoSEQ multiplex PCR; TCRdb's copy has only in-frame clones and leaves some out. The table has around 430,000 clones, around 79% seen once; the top ten hold about 13%. Sequenced: PBMCs. Receptors were obtained from a middle-aged woman in good health. Some clones in this sample may be carry-over from other donors' samples.

The chain recombines TRBV30 with TRBJ2-2; D remains unclear. Germline CDR1 and CDR2: GTSNPN and SVGIG (reference sequence). This CDR3 is built from 15 residues. Trimming took off 4 bases at V and 1 base at J, with 13 bases between the two ends. In nucleotides, the CDR3 is TGTGCCTGGAATGGGGTGGATTTGAACACCGGGGAGCTGTTTTTT. As protein: CAWNGVDLNTGELFF. The entire variable domain, with the rest obtained from reference TRBV30 and TRBJ2-2, is as follows: SQTIHQWPATLVQPVGSPLSLECTVEGTSNPNLYWYRQAAGRGLQLLFYSVGIGQISSEVPQNLSASRPQDRQFILSSKKLLLSDSGFYLCAWNGVDLNTGELFFGEGSRLTVL.

The chain uses TRBV4-2 and TRBJ1-2, with D possibly being TRBD1 (5 bases). The germline V gene has CDR1 LGHNA and CDR2 YNFKEQ. There are 13 residues in the CDR3. V was clipped by 0 bases and J by 7 bases, with 9 bases between them. CDR3 bases: TGTGCCAGCAGCCAAGATAGGGGAATTGGCTACACCTTC. The encoded protein is CASSQDRGIGYTF.

The chain joins TRBV5-6 to TRBJ2-7; unclear D gene. There are 16 residues in the CDR3. V was clipped by 1 base and J by 3 bases, with 17 bases between them. The germline V gene has CDR1 SGHDT and CDR2 YYEEEE. Here the CDR3 DNA reads TGTGCCAGCAGCTTGAGTGGCCGGATGGGGAACTACGAGCAGTACTTC. Protein product: CASSLSGRMGNYEQYF.

The chain carries TRBV9 and TRBJ2-1, with TRBD2 matching over 16 bases. V shed 4 bases, J shed 7 bases, and the junction held 8 bases outside the gene matches. Germline CDR1 reads SGDLS; CDR2 reads YYNGEE. The CDR3 has 17 amino acids. The CDR3 loop reads CASSLQGLAGGLNEQFF. DNA of the CDR3: TGTGCCAGCAGCTTACAGGGACTAGCGGGAGGGTTAAATGAGCAGTTCTTC.

The chain carries TRBV6-1 and TRBJ2-7; D not certain. This CDR3 region has 13 residues. Germline lookup yields CDR1 MNHNS and CDR2 SASEGT. V was shortened by 3 bases and J by 0 bases, with 6 bases between the two germline ends. The CDR3 sequence: CASSDTNSYEQYF. The CDR3 nucleotides read TGTGCCAGCAGTGACACCAACTCCTACGAGCAGTACTTC.

This clone was detected only once. The chain joins TRBV28 to TRBJ1-1; 9 nucleotides align to TRBD1. Unmatched junction bases numbered 5, after V lost 3 bases and J lost 0 bases. CDR1 and CDR2 from the germline V gene are MDHEN and SYDVKM. This CDR3 is 16 amino acids long. The CDR3 sequence: CASSLAGDRVNTEAFF. As DNA, the CDR3 is TGTGCCAGCAGTTTGGCGGGGGACAGGGTGAACACTGAAGCTTTCTTT.

Concerning this clone: This CDR3 is also generated by other DNA sequences in the sample. The V gene is TRBV9, the J gene TRBJ2-2; no clear D. V dropped 3 bases and J dropped 5 bases, with 11 bases sitting between them. The germline CDR1 and CDR2 sequences are SGDLS and YYNGEE. The CDR3 loop spans 14 amino acids. The CDR3 bases are TGTGCCAGCAGCGGGTTATTGGGAACCGGGGAGCTGTTTTTT. Protein: CASSGLLGTGELFF. The full variable domain, with the rest looked up from reference TRBV9 and TRBJ2-2, is DSGVTQTPKHLITATGQRVTLRCSPRSGDLSVYWYQQSLDQGLQFLIQYYNGEERAKGNILERFSAQQFPDLHSELNLSSLELGDSALYFCASSGLLGTGELFFGEGSRLTVL.

This clone was seen once. The CDR3 protein is CASRPGTSGSSYNEQFF. The CDR3, as DNA: TGTGCCAGCAGACCAGGGACTAGCGGGAGCTCCTACAATGAGCAGTTCTTC. The V and J genes are TRBV7-9 and TRBJ2-1; 14 positions match TRBD2. Germline V gene sequence: CDR1 SEHNR, CDR2 FQNEAQ (reference sequence). The CDR3 contains 17 residues. V lost 6 bases and J lost 0; bases outside the gene matches: 4.

J is TRBJ1-2 and V is TRBV7-2; D not certain. Germline CDR1 is SGHTA and CDR2 is FQGNSA. This CDR3 contains 11 residues. V lost 1 base and J lost 12, with 9 bases in between. CDR3 nucleotides: TGTGCCAGCAGCTTAGGGTCGGGTGACACCTTC. Translation: CASSLGSGDTF.

Worth noting for this clone: Other DNA sequences in this sample translate to the same CDR3. V usage is TRBV5-1 and J usage is TRBJ2-1; D ambiguous. The CDR3 has 14 amino acids. Trimming removed 0 bases at V and 2 bases at J, with 6 bases between. Germline-derived CDR1 and CDR2 are SGHRS and YFSETQ. The CDR3 is CASSLGGAYNEQFF. The DNA for the CDR3 is TGCGCCAGCAGCTTGGGTGGGGCCTACAATGAGCAGTTCTTC.

The V call is TRBV11-3, the J call TRBJ2-1, with 8 bases matching TRBD2. CDR3 length equals 18 residues. Germline trimming cut 1 base from V and 3 bases from J; bases unmatched to any gene: 11. Germline V gene data show CDR1 as SGHNT and CDR2 as YENEEA. This chain's CDR3 is CASSLVRVAREGYNEQFF. Written as DNA, the CDR3 is TGTGCCAGCAGCTTAGTCAGGGTGGCACGGGAGGGCTACAATGAGCAGTTCTTC.

As for this clone: The sample carries other DNA sequences with the same CDR3. This CDR3 is CASSPGTGIYEQYF. CDR3 in DNA: TGTGCCAGCTCACCAGGGACAGGGATCTACGAGCAGTACTTC. This chain links TRBV18 with TRBJ2-7; 9 nucleotides line up with TRBD1. CDR1 and CDR2 (germline): KGHSH, LQKENI. V dropped 2 bases and J dropped 3; count of bases not matched to a gene: 2. The length of the CDR3 is 14 residues.

This clone occurred many times. Additional DNA sequences in this sample encode the identical CDR3. The rearrangement joins TRBV7-3 to TRBJ2-1, with TRBD2 as a possible D gene (5 bases). The CDR3 consists of 13 residues. Germline CDR1 SGHTA, CDR2 FQGTGA. Trimming stripped 4 bases from V and 6 bases from J, with 10 bases between. The CDR3 DNA sequence: TGTGCCAGCAGCTACACTAGTTTCAATGAGCAGTTCTTC. As protein: CASSYTSFNEQFF.

The chain links TRBV28 to TRBJ1-5; no reliable D call. CDR1 and CDR2 from the germline V gene are MDHEN and SYDVKM. CDR3 length: 14 amino acids. Trimming stripped 1 base from V and 5 bases from J, with 9 bases between. This CDR3 reads CASSLSDRHQPQHF. The CDR3 DNA follows: TGTGCCAGCAGTTTATCGGACCGCCATCAGCCCCAGCATTTT.

V is TRBV4-1 and J is TRBJ2-2; 7 bases match TRBD1. Germline V gives CDR1 MGHRA, CDR2 YSYEKL. The trim removed 5 bases at V and 5 bases at J, leaving 8 bases unmatched. The CDR3 runs to 15 residues. CDR3 loop: CASSSFRGQTGELFF. CDR3 DNA: TGCGCCAGCAGCTCCTTCAGGGGACAGACCGGGGAGCTGTTTTTT.

The chain links TRBV4-1 to TRBJ1-5; TRBD1 might be the D (5 bases). CDR1 and CDR2 from the germline V gene are MGHRA and YSYEKL. CDR3 length: 14 amino acids. V was trimmed by 5 bases and J by 5 bases, leaving 13 bases between them. The CDR3 DNA is TGCGCCAGCAGCATACAGGAAGAGGATCAGCCCCAGCATTTT. As protein: CASSIQEEDQPQHF.

The CDR3 reads CASSPMGGDRNTIYF. The CDR3 bases are TGTGCCAGCAGCCCTATGGGGGGGGATCGAAACACCATATATTTT. This chain uses TRBV4-2 with TRBJ1-3, with D possibly matching TRBD1 (5 bases). There are 15 residues in the CDR3. The germline CDR1 and CDR2 sequences are LGHNA and YNFKEQ. V was cut by 4 bases and J by 5 bases, with 15 bases left in between.

This clone was seen at least ten times. Other DNA sequences in the same sample also yield this CDR3. The V call is TRBV18, the J call TRBJ2-2, with D perhaps TRBD1 (5 bases). CDR1 KGHSH and CDR2 LQKENI come from the germline V gene. The CDR3 loop spans 15 amino acids. Trimming took 2 bases from V and 0 from J, leaving 7 bases between them. The CDR3 DNA follows: TGTGCCAGCTCACCAAGGGGCACGAACACCGGGGAGCTGTTTTTT. It is translated as CASSPRGTNTGELFF.